This TCR beta chain was found in a study of T cells in Graves' hyperthyroidism and ophthalmopathy. Trimming removed 2 bases at V and 6 bases at J, with 8 bases between. Per germline, CDR1 SEHNR and CDR2 FQNEAQ (reference sequence). The CDR3 runs 12 residues. Regions amplified from RNA transcripts were the TCR beta CDR3 regions. First-round RT-PCR of the TCR CDR3 relied on the HTBI primer set. TCRdb re-called the multiplex PCR reads with MiXCR, one entry per CDR3 protein. Among roughly 380,000 distinct CDR3 sequences listed, approximately 14% were seen once. The sample comprised blood. The chain is built from TRBV7-9 and TRBJ2-7; D remains unclear. The receptor was isolated from a woman aged 18-35 years with Graves' hyperthyroidism. The CDR3 loop is CASSLLSGEQYF. The CDR3 DNA follows: TGTGCCAGCAGCTTACTGTCCGGCGAGCAGTACTTC.